This T cell receptor (beta chain) was identified in a study of cytomegalovirus exposure and HLA in healthy donors. Whole-study findings and limits: Most TCR sequences were uncommon, yet certain public TCRs appeared in many donors. Most of the TCR beta V segments (in an earlier analysis) were productive either about 87% or about 30% of the time.

PCR employed 60 Vbeta and 13 Jbeta primers. Sequencing used immunoSEQ multiplex PCR; TCRdb keeps in-frame clones, though not all of them. The data show 85,000 to 95,000 clones, over 55% seen once. V lost 1 base and J 9 bases, leaving 16 bases between the germline ends. This CDR3 is built from 15 residues. Germline V gene lookup returns CDR1 KGHSH and CDR2 LQKENI. Concerning this clone itself: Its antigen is not known.

V gene TRBV18 combines with J gene TRBJ2-1, with a tentative D call TRBD2 (7 bases). The specimen was PBMCs. This TCR derives from a woman aged 25 to 39 in good health and CMV-seronegative. CDR3 protein: CASSPRGGAVVEQFF. For the CDR3, the DNA is TGTGCCAGCTCACCACGAGGGGGGGCCGTTGTTGAGCAGTTCTTC.